This T cell receptor beta chain originates from a study of cytomegalovirus exposure and HLA in healthy donors. Overall study results and limits: It was reported that the classifier diagnosed cytomegalovirus status with high specificity and sensitivity in both the original and validation cohorts.

To note about this clone: Its antigen is still unknown.

There are 16 residues in the CDR3. Germline assignment: CDR1 SGHRS and CDR2 YFSETQ. V shed 3 bases and J 4 bases; nucleotides not matched to a gene: 8. Clones were sequenced by immunoSEQ multiplex PCR, and TCRdb holds only the in-frame ones, with some missing. The table includes more than 90,000 clones, approximately 88% detected once. This sequence joins TRBV5-1 and TRBJ2-1; 9 bases line up with TRBD1. This clonotype originated in a man in his late teens or twenties in good health and CMV-seronegative. The sequenced material came from PBMCs. CDR3 in amino acids: CASSSGSGQGYNEQFF. In DNA, the CDR3 is TGCGCCAGCAGCTCGGGCTCGGGACAGGGTTACAATGAGCAGTTCTTC.